This is a list of T cell receptor beta chains from one sample in a study of shared clonotypes between healthy human individuals. The assay was immunoSEQ multiplex PCR, and TCRdb's table has in-frame clones only and misses some. The sample contains about 500,000 clones, 60% to 80% of which appear only once. Sequencing used PBMCs. These receptors were collected from a woman between 35 and 50 years old in good health. Some clones in this sample may be carry-over from other donors' samples. Each CDR3 is given with its conserved first and last residue. D genes are given only for firm matches. Size values are once, few and many counts, or a class for expanded clones, and some rows have none.

TRBJ2-5	.	TRBV14	.	TGTGCCAGCAGCCAAGGGCAGGGTAAGCAAGAGACCCAGTACTTC	CASSQGQGKQETQYF
TRBJ1-1	.	TRBV19	.	TGTGCCAGTTCCGTGGCCGGACAGCCCATGAACACTGAAGCTTTCTTT	CASSVAGQPMNTEAFF
TRBJ1-1	.	TRBV5-1	.	TGCGCCAGCAAAGATGGGGGGCTGAACACTGAAGCTTTCTTT	CASKDGGLNTEAFF
TRBJ2-1	TRBD2	TRBV29-1	.	TGCAGCGCATTACTAGCGGGGCCAAATGAGCAGTTCTTC	CSALLAGPNEQFF
TRBJ2-7	TRBD1	TRBV12-5	.	TGTGCTAGTGGTTTGGTACTGGGACAGGGACCCTACGAGCAGTACTTC	CASGLVLGQGPYEQYF
TRBJ2-5	.	TRBV5-4	.	TGTGCCAGCAGCCCCCCGGGAGTGGAGACCCAGTACTTC	CASSPPGVETQYF
TRBJ2-7	TRBD2	TRBV19	.	TGTGCCAGTAGTGTCCAACTAGCGGGAGGGGCTGGTGAGCAGTACTTC	CASSVQLAGGAGEQYF
TRBJ2-1	TRBD1	TRBV4-1	.	TGCGCCAGCAGTACCTCGGCAAATGGACAGGGGGCCGATGAGCAGTTCTTC	CASSTSANGQGADEQFF
TRBJ1-2	TRBD1	TRBV10-3	.	TGTGCCATCAGTGGCACAGGGGGCGGTGGCTATGGCTACACCTTC	CAISGTGGGGYGYTF
TRBJ1-2	.	TRBV27	.	TGTGCCAGCAGTTTATCGTGGCAGGGCTATGGCTACACCTTC	CASSLSWQGYGYTF
TRBJ1-6	.	TRBV7-9	.	TGTGCCAGCAGCTTAGCAGGGGTAAATTCACCCCTCCACTTT	CASSLAGVNSPLHF
TRBJ2-7	.	TRBV5-5	once	TGTGCCAGCAGCCCCTCAGAAAGCTCCTACGAGCAGTACTTC	CASSPSESSYEQYF